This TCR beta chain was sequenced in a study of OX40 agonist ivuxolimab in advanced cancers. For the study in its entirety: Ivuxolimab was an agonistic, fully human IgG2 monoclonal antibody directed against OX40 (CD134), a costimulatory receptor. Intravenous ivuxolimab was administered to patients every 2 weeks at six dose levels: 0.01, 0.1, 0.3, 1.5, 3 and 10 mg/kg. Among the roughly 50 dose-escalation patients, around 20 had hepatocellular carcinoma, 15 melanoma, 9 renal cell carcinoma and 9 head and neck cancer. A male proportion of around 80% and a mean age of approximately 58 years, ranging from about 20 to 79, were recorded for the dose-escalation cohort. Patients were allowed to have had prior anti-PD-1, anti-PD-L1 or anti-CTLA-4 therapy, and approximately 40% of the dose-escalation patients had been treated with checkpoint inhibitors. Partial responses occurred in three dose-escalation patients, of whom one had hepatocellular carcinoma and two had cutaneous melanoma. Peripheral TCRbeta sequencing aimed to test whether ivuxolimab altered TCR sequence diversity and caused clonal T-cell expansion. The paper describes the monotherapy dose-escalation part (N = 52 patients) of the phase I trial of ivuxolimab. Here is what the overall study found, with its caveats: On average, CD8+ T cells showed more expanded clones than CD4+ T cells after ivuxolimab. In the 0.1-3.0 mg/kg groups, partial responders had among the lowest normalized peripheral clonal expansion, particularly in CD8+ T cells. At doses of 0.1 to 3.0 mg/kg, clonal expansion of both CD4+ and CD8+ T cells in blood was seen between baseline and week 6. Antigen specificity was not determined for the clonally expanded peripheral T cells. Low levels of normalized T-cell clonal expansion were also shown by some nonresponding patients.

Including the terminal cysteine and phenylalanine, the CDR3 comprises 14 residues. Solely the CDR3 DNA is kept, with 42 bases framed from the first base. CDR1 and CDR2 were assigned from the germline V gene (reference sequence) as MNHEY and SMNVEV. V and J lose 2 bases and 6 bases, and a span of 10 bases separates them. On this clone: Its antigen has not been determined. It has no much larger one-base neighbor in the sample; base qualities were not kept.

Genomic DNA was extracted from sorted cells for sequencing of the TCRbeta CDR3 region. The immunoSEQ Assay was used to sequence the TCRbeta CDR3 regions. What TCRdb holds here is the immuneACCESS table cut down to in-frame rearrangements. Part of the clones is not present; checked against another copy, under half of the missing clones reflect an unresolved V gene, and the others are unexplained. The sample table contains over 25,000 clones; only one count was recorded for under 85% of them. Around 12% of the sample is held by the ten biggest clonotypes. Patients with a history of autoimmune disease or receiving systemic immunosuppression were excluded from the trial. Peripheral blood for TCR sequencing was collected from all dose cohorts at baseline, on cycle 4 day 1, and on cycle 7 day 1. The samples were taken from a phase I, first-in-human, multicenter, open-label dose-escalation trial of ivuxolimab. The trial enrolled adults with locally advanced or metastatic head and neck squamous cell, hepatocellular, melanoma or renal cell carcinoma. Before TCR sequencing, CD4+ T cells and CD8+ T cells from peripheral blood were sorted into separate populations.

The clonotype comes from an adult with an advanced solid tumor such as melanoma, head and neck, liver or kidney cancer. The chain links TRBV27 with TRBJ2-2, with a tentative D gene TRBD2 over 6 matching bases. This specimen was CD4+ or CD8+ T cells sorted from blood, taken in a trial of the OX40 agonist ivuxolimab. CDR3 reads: CASSLVPGAGELFF. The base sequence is TGTGCCAGCAGTTTAGTACCGGGAGCCGGGGAGCTGTTTTTT.